This record covers a single T cell receptor beta chain. The sample is drawn from a study of blood T cell repertoires in COVID-19. The V gene lost 6 bases and the J gene lost 8 bases, with 11 bases spanning the gap. Germline CDR1 reads MNHEY; CDR2 reads SMNVEV (reference sequence). The CDR3 spans 13 residues. The assay was immunoSEQ multiplex PCR, and TCRdb's table has in-frame clones only and misses some. The sample includes roughly 130,000 clones, about 87% seen only once; the top ten take over 9.5%. The sequenced sample consisted of peripheral blood. This chain joins TRBV27 and TRBJ1-6, with a tentative D call TRBD1 (6 bases). This clonotype was obtained from a man aged 60 to 69 with active or convalescent COVID-19. CDR3 DNA sequence: TGTGCCAGCAGGGGGCAGGGGTATTCACCCCTCCACTTT. Translating it yields CASRGQGYSPLHF.